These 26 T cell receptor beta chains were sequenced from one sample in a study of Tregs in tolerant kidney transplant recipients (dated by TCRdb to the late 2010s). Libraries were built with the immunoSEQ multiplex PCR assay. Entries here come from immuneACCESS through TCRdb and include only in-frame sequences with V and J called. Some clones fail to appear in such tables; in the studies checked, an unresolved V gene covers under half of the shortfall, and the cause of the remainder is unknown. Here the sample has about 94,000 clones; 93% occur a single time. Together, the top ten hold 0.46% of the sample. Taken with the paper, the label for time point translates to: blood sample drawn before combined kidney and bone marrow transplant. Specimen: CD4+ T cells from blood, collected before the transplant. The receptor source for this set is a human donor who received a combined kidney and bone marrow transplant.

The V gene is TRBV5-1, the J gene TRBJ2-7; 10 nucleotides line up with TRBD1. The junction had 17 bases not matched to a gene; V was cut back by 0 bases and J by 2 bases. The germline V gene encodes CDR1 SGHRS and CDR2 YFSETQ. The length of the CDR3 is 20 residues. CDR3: CASSLAPGQGQPLPPYEQYF. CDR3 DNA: TGCGCCAGCAGCTTGGCACCGGGACAGGGGCAACCTTTACCTCCCTACGAGCAGTACTTC.

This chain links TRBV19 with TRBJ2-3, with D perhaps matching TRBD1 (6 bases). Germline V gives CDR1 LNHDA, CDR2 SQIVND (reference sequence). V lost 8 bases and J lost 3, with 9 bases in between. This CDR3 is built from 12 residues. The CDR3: CASQGRTDTQYF. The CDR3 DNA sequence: TGTGCCAGTCAGGGGCGGACAGATACGCAGTATTTT.

The CDR3 DNA is TGTGCCAGCAGTATGGACAGGTTATTGAATGAGCAGTTCTTC. This gives the protein CASSMDRLLNEQFF. The rearrangement links TRBV6-1 to TRBJ2-1, with TRBD1 identical over 7 bases. V shed 5 bases, J shed 7 bases, and the junction held 8 bases outside the gene matches. Germline V CDR1 and CDR2: MNHNS, SASEGT. This CDR3 comprises 14 residues.

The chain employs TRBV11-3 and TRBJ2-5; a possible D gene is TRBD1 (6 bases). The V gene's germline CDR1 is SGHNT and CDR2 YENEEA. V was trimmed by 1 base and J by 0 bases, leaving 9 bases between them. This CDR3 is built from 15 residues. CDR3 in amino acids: CASSLVTGHQETQYF. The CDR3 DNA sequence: TGTGCCAGCAGCTTAGTGACAGGACACCAAGAGACCCAGTACTTC.

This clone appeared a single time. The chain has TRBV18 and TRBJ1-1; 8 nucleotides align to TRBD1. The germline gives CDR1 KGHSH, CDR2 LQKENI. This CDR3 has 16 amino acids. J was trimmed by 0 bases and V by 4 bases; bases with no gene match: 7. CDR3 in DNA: TGTGCCAGCTCACGGACAGGGAGCATAATGAACACTGAAGCTTTCTTT. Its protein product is CASSRTGSIMNTEAFF.

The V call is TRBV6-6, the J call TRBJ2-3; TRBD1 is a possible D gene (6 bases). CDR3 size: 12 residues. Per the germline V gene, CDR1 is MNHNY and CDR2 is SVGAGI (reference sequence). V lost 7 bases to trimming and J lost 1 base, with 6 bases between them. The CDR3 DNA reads TGTGCCAGCAACAGGGGCACAGATACGCAGTATTTT. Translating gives CASNRGTDTQYF.

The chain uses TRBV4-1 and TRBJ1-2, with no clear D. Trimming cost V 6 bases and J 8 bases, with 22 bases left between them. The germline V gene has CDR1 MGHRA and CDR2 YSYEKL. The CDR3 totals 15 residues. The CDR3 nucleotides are TGCGCCAGCAGAACTAGCGAGGGATCGGACTGGGGCTACACCTTC. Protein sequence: CASRTSEGSDWGYTF.

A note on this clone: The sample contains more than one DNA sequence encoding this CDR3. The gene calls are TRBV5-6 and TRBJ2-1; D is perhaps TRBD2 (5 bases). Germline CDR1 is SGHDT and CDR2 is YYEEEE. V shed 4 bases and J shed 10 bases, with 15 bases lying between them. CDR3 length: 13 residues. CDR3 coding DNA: TGTGCCAGCAGCCTCGGACTGGAAGGGGAGCAGTTCTTC. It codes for CASSLGLEGEQFF.

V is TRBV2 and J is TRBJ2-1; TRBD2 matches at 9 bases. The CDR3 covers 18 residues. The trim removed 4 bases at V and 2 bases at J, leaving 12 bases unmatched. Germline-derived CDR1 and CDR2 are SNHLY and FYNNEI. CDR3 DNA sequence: TGTGCCAGCAGTGGGTTCTCATTAGCGGGAGCTACCTACAATGAGCAGTTCTTC. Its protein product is CASSGFSLAGATYNEQFF. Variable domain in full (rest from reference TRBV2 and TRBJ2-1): EPEVTQTPSHQVTQMGQEVILRCVPISNHLYFYWYRQILGQKVEFLVSFYNNEISEKSEIFDDQFSVERPDGSNFTLKIRSTKLEDSAMYFCASSGFSLAGATYNEQFFGPGTRLTVL.

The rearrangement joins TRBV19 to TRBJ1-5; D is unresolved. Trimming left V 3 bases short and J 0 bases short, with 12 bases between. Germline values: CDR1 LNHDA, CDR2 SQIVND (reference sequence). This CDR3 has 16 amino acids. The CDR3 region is CASSINRVNSNQPQHF. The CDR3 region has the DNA TGTGCCAGTAGTATTAACAGAGTAAATAGCAATCAGCCCCAGCATTTT.

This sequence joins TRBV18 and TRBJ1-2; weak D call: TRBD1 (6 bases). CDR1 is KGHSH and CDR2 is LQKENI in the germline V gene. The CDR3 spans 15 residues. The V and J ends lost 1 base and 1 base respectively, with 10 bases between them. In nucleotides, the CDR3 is TGTGCCAGCTCACCACGACAGGAAGTTAACTATGGCTACACCTTC. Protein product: CASSPRQEVNYGYTF.

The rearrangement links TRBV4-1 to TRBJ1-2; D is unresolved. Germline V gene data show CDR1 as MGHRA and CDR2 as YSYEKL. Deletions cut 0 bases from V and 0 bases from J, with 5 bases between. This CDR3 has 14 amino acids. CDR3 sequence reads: CASSQDSSNYGYTF. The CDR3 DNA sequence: TGCGCCAGCAGCCAAGATAGCTCTAACTATGGCTACACCTTC.

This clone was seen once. The DNA of the CDR3 is TGTGCCAGCAGCTTAACGTCGACAGACACAGATACGCAGTATTTT. As protein: CASSLTSTDTDTQYF. The chain has TRBV7-3 and TRBJ2-3; possibly TRBD1 for D (5 bases). Germline V gene data show CDR1 as SGHTA and CDR2 as FQGTGA. The V and J ends lost 0 bases and 2 bases respectively, with 9 bases between them. This CDR3 contains 15 residues.

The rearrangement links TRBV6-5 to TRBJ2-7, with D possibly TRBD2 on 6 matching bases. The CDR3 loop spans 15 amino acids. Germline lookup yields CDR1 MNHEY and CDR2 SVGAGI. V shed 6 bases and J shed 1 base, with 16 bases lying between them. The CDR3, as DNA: TGTGCCAGCAGCCGCTGGGGGGAAAATTCCTACGAGCAGTACTTC. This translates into CASSRWGENSYEQYF.

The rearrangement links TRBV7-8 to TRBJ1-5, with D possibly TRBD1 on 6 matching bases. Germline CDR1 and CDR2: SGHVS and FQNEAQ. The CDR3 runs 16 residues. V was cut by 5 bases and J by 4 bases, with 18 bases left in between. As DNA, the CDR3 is TGTGCCAGCAGCACACGGGCACAGGGAGTTAATCAGCCCCAGCATTTT. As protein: CASSTRAQGVNQPQHF.

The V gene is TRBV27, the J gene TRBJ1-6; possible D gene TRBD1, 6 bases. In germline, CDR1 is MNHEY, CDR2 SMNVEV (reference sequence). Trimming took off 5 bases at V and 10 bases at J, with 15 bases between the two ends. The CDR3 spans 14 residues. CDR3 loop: CASSPRGVRSPLHF. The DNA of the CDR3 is TGTGCCAGCAGTCCCAGGGGAGTTCGGTCACCCCTCCACTTT.

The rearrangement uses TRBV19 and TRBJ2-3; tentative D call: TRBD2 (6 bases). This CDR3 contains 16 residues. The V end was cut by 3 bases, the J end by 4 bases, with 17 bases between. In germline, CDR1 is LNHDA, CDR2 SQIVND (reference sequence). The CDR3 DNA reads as TGTGCCAGTAGTATCGGAGGGTGGAATTATGCAGATACGCAGTATTTT. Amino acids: CASSIGGWNYADTQYF.

CDR3 nucleotides: TGTGCCAGCAGCCCAGGACTAGCGAGGAATGAGCAGTTCTTC. It is translated as CASSPGLARNEQFF. The chain links TRBV7-2 to TRBJ2-1; 9 bases are shared with TRBD2. Germline lookup yields CDR1 SGHTA and CDR2 FQGNSA. The V gene end was trimmed by 5 bases and the J gene end by 7 bases; junction bases not matched to a gene: 6. CDR3 length: 14 residues.

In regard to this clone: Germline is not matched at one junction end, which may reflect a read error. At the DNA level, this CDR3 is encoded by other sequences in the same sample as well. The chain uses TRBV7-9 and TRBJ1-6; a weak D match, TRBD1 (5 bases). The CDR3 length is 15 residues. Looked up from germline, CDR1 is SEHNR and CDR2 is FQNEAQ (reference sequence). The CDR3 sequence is CASSLGGHKNSPLHF. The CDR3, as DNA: TGTGCCAGCAGCTTAGGAGGACATAAGAATTCCCCCCTCCACTTT.

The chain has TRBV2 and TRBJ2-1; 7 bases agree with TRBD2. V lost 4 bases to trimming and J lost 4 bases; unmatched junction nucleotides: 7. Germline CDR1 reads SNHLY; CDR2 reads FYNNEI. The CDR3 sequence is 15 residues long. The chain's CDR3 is CASSVSASGYNEQFF. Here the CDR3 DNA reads TGTGCCAGCAGTGTATCGGCTAGCGGATACAATGAGCAGTTCTTC.

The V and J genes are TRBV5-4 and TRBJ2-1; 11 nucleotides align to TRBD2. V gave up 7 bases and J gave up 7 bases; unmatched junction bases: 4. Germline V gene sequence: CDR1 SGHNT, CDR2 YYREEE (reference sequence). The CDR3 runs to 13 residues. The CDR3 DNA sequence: TGTGCCAGCGGACTAGCGGGCGATAATGAGCAGTTCTTC. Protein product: CASGLAGDNEQFF.

Written as DNA, the CDR3 is TGTGCCAGCAGCGGGGACAGGGAAAGTGGGAGGCTGTTTTTT. Its protein product is CASSGDRESGRLFF. The V call is TRBV9, the J call TRBJ1-4; 9 bases match TRBD1. The CDR3 loop spans 14 amino acids. The germline CDR1 and CDR2 sequences are SGDLS and YYNGEE. The V gene end was trimmed by 3 bases and the J gene end by 14 bases; junction bases not matched to a gene: 11.

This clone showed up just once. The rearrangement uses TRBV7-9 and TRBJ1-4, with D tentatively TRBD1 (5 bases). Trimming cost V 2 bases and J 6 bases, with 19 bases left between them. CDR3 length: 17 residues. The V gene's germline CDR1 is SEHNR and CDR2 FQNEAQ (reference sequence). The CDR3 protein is CASSLFAREGFYEKLFF. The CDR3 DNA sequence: TGTGCCAGCAGCTTATTCGCCAGGGAAGGGTTTTATGAAAAACTGTTTTTT.

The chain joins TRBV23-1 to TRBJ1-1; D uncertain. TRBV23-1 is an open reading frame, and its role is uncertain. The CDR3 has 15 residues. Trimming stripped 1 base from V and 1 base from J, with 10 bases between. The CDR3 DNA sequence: TGCGCCAGCAGTCAATATGCACATCGGAACACTGAAGCTTTCTTT. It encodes CASSQYAHRNTEAFF.

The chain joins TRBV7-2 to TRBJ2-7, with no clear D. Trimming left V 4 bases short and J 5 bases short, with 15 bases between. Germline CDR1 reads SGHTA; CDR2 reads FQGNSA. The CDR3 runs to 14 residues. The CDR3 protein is CASSSVFSLNEQYF. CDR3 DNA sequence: TGTGCCAGCAGCTCCGTTTTTAGTCTCAACGAGCAGTACTTC.

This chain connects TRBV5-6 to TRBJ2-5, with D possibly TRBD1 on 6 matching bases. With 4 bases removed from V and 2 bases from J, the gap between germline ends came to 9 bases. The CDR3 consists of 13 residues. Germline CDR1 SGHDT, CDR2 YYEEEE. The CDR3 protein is CASSQDRQETQYF. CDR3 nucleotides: TGTGCCAGCAGCCAGGACAGACAAGAGACCCAGTACTTC.